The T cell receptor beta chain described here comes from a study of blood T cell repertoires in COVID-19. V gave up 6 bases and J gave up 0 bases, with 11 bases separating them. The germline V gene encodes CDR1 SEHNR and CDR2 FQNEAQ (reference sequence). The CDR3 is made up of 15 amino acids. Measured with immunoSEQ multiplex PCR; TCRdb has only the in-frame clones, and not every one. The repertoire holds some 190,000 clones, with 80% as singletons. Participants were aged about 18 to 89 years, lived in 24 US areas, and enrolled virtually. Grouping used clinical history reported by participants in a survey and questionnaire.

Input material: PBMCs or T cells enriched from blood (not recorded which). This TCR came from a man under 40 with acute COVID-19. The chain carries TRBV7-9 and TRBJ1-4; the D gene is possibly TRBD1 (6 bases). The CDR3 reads CASSVGGATNEKLFF. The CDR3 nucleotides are TGTGCCAGCAGTGTAGGGGGGGCAACTAATGAAAAACTGTTTTTT.